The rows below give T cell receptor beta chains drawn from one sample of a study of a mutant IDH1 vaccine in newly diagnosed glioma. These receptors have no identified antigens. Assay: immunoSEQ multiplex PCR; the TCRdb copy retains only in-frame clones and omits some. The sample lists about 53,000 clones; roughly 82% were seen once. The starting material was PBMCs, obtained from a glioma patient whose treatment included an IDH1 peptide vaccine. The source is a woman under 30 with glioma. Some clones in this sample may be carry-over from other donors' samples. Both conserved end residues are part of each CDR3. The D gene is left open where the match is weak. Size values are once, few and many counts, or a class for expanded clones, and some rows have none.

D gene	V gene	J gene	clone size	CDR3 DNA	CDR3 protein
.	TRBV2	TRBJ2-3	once	TGTGCCAGCAGTGAAAACGCGAGGGGCGTGGGGGATTTGGATACGCAGTATTTT	CASSENARGVGDLDTQYF
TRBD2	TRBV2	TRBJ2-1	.	TGTGCCAGCAGGATAGCGGGCAGCTCCTACAATGAGCAGTTCTTC	CASRIAGSSYNEQFF
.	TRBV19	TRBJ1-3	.	TGTGCCAGTAGTGCCGACCGAAGCTCTGGAAACACCATATATTTT	CASSADRSSGNTIYF
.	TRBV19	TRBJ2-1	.	TGTGCCAGTGTAGACCACAATGAGCAGTTCTTC	CASVDHNEQFF
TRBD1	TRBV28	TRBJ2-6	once	TGTGCCAGCAGTCCGACAGGGGGGGCTGGGGCCAACGTCCTGACTTTC	CASSPTGGAGANVLTF
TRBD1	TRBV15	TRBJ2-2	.	TGTGCCACCAGCAGAGATACAGGGGGCGGGGAGCTGTTTTTT	CATSRDTGGGELFF
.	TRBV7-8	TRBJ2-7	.	TGTGCCAGCAAGAGGCAGGGAAATGTCTACGAGCAGTACTTC	CASKRQGNVYEQYF
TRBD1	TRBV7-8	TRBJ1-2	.	TGTGCCAGCAGCTTAGATTCAGGGGGCTATGGCTACACCTTC	CASSLDSGGYGYTF
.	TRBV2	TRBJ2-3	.	TGTGCCAGCAGTGAACTAGCTAGCACAGATACGCAGTATTTT	CASSELASTDTQYF
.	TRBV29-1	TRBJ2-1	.	TGCAGCGTTCTCTCAGGTAACTCCAATGAGCAGTTCTTC	CSVLSGNSNEQFF
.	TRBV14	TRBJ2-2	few	TGTGCCAGCAGCCAGTCAGGAGTGGGAACCGGGGAGCTGTTTTTT	CASSQSGVGTGELFF
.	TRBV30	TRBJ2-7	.	TGTGCCTGGAGCCAAGAGTCCTACGAGCAGTACTTC	CAWSQESYEQYF
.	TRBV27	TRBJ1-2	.	TGTGCCAGCGGACCGAAACCCAGTGGCTACACCTTC	CASGPKPSGYTF
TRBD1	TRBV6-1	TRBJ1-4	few	TGTGCCAGCAGAGAGACCGACAGGGGGGGGGAAAAACTGTTTTTT	CASRETDRGGEKLFF
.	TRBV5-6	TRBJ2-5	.	TGTGCCAGCAGCTTGGGGGTCACAGGGTATGGAGAGACCCAGTACTTC	CASSLGVTGYGETQYF
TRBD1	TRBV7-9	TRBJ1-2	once	TGTGCCAGCAGCTTAGGACAGGGACTTAACTATGGCTACACCTTC	CASSLGQGLNYGYTF
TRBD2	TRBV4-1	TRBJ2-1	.	TGCGCCAGCAGCCCCCGACTAGCGGGAGGGCCCAATGAGCAGTTCTTC	CASSPRLAGGPNEQFF
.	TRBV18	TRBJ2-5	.	TGTGCCAGCTCACCAAAGGAGACCCAGTACTTC	CASSPKETQYF
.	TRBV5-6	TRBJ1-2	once	TGTGCCAGCACTTCGGACAGAGGCTATGGCTACACCTTC	CASTSDRGYGYTF
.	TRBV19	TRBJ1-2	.	TGTGCCAGTAGTAGGACTTGGACTTACGGAGGGGGCTACACCTTC	CASSRTWTYGGGYTF
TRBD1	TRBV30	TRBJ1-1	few	TGTGCCGGACAGACAGGGCGGGACACTGAAGCTTTCTTT	CAGQTGRDTEAFF
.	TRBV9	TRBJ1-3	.	TGTGCCAGCAGCCTGGCCAGGGGCCGGCTGGGAGGAAACACCATATATTTT	CASSLARGRLGGNTIYF
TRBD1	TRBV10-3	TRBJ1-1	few	TGTGCCATCAGAGGGGGCAGGGACACTGAAGCTTTCTTT	CAIRGGRDTEAFF
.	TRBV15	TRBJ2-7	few	TGTGCCACCAGCAGAGATCGGTTGGTGGGGGGGGCCGGGCAGTACTTC	CATSRDRLVGGAGQYF
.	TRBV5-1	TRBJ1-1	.	TGCGCCAGCAGCTGGGGGATAGCGAACACTGAAGCTTTCTTT	CASSWGIANTEAFF
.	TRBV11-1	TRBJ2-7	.	TGTGCCAGCAGCCTGGTCGGGCGCTACGAGCAGTACTTC	CASSLVGRYEQYF
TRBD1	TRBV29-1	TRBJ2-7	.	TGCAGCGTTGAAGAGACAGGGGCTATGTACTTC	CSVEETGAMYF
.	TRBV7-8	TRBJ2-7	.	TGTGCCAGCAGCAGGGGGGGAGGGCTGGACGAGCAGTACTTC	CASSRGGGLDEQYF
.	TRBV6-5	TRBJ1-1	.	TGTGCCAGCAGTTACTCGTCCGGGTGGAACACTGAAGCTTTCTTT	CASSYSSGWNTEAFF
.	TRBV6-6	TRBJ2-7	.	TGTGCCAGCAGCACCGGAGACAAGCCCTACGAGCAGTACTTC	CASSTGDKPYEQYF
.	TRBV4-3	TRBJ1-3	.	TGCGCCAGCAGCCAAGACTTGGCTGACTCTGGAAACACCATATATTTT	CASSQDLADSGNTIYF
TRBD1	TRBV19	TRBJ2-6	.	TGTGCCAGTAGTACACGACAGGGGGCGCGGTCTGGGGCCAACGTCCTGACTTTC	CASSTRQGARSGANVLTF